Following are 24 T cell receptor beta chains from one sample sequenced in a study of Ad26.COV2.S vaccination and SARS-CoV-2 variants. Libraries were prepared by immunoSEQ multiplex PCR; TCRdb keeps only in-frame clonotypes and omits some of them. The sample includes approximately 340,000 clones, about 91% seen only once; the top ten take about 3.8%. Material: peripheral blood, obtained after recovery from COVID-19. These receptors came from a human donor who had recovered from COVID-19.

The chain links TRBV28 to TRBJ2-7, with D possibly being TRBD1 (6 bases). Germline V gives CDR1 MDHEN, CDR2 SYDVKM. The CDR3 loop spans 15 amino acids. Trimming removed 6 bases at V and 2 bases at J, with 17 bases between. The CDR3 DNA reads TGTGCCAGCAGCCCGGCGGACAGTTATGCCTACGAGCAGTACTTC. Translated: CASSPADSYAYEQYF.

This clone occurred a few times. The chain carries TRBV19 and TRBJ1-1; D call uncertain. Trimming pared 7 bases from V and 0 bases from J, leaving 3 bases between. Germline CDR1 LNHDA, CDR2 SQIVND (reference sequence). The CDR3 is 11 amino acids. This CDR3 reads CASNLNTEAFF. Written as DNA, the CDR3 is TGTGCCAGTAACTTGAACACTGAAGCTTTCTTT. Full variable domain (remainder filled in from reference TRBV19 and TRBJ1-1): DGGITQSPKYLFRKEGQNVTLSCEQNLNHDAMYWYRQDPGQGLRLIYYSQIVNDFQKGDIAEGYSVSREKKESFPLTVTSAQKNPTAFYLCASNLNTEAFFGQGTRLTVV.

The rearrangement joins TRBV18 to TRBJ1-2, with D perhaps matching TRBD1 (5 bases). Germline V gene sequence: CDR1 KGHSH, CDR2 LQKENI. This CDR3 is 17 amino acids long. V dropped 3 bases and J dropped 6 bases, with 23 bases sitting between them. The CDR3 here is CASSPPGPRQSLHGYTF. The CDR3 region has the DNA TGTGCCAGCTCACCCCCGGGGCCGAGACAGAGTTTGCATGGCTACACCTTC.

Here the CDR3 DNA reads TGTGCCAGCAGCTTGGGACCCACAGGGCACCAAAACAATGAGCAGTTCTTC. This encodes CASSLGPTGHQNNEQFF. The rearrangement uses TRBV5-4 and TRBJ2-1, with TRBD1 as a possible D gene (6 bases). Germline V gene data show CDR1 as SGHNT and CDR2 as YYREEE (reference sequence). The CDR3 runs to 17 residues. Trimming stripped 0 bases from V and 5 bases from J, with 18 bases between.

V and J are TRBV19 and TRBJ1-5; no firm D call. This CDR3 contains 14 residues. CDR1 LNHDA and CDR2 SQIVND come from the germline V gene (reference sequence). V was clipped by 6 bases and J by 0 bases, with 9 bases between them. The CDR3 here is CASSRTNSNQPQHF. Here the CDR3 DNA reads TGTGCCAGTAGCCGAACAAATAGCAATCAGCCCCAGCATTTT.

This clone appeared once. This specimen includes other DNA sequences encoding the same CDR3. The genes are TRBV12-3 or TRBV12-4 and TRBJ1-1; no clear D gene. CDR3 length: 11 amino acids. V was trimmed by 1 base and J by 5 bases, leaving 2 bases between them. The DNA for the CDR3 is TGTGCCAGCAGTTTAGGAACTGAAGCTTTCTTT. Translating it yields CASSLGTEAFF.

The sample holds a few counts of this clone. The CDR3 reads CSVDRVGGNEQFF. In DNA, the CDR3 is TGCAGCGTAGACAGGGTAGGTGGCAATGAGCAGTTCTTC. The genes are TRBV29-1 and TRBJ2-1; 7 nucleotides match TRBD1. From germline, CDR1 is SQVTM and CDR2 ANQGSEA. The CDR3 is 13 amino acids. J lost 6 bases, V lost 6 bases, and 8 bases had no gene match.

The chain links TRBV6-6 to TRBJ1-2; the D gene is possibly TRBD1 (5 bases). This CDR3 has 16 residues. V was shortened by 2 bases and J by 4 bases, with 17 bases between the two germline ends. The germline CDR1 and CDR2 sequences are MNHNY and SVGAGI (reference sequence). The CDR3 DNA reads as TGTGCCAGCAGTTACGGGGACCCGGGCAGGGCCTATGGCTACACCTTC. Translating gives CASSYGDPGRAYGYTF.

The chain combines TRBV6-5 with TRBJ1-1; weak D call: TRBD1 (6 bases). Germline V gene data show CDR1 as MNHEY and CDR2 as SVGAGI. There are 13 residues in the CDR3. V lost 2 bases and J lost 3, with 7 bases in between. CDR3 coding DNA: TGTGCCAGCAGTTACAAGGGGGACACTGAAGCTTTCTTT. Translating gives CASSYKGDTEAFF.

The gene calls are TRBV10-1 and TRBJ1-4, with a tentative D call TRBD1 (5 bases). From germline, CDR1 is WNHNN and CDR2 SYGVQD (reference sequence). This CDR3 region has 15 residues. The V end was cut by 3 bases, the J end by 6 bases, with 14 bases between. CDR3 coding DNA: TGCGCCAGCAGTGAAAAAGGAGGGGAGGATGAAAAACTGTTTTTT. Amino acids: CASSEKGGEDEKLFF.

Comments on this clone: The junction departs from the called germline gene at one end, perhaps through a read error. V usage is TRBV18 and J usage is TRBJ2-2, with D unresolved. The CDR3 consists of 16 residues. From germline, CDR1 is KGHSH and CDR2 LQKENI. In nucleotides, the CDR3 is TGTGCCAGCTCAACACCGGAGAGGAGAAACACCGGGGAGCTGTTTTTT. Its protein is CASSTPERRNTGELFF. The full variable domain, completed using reference TRBV18 and TRBJ2-2, is NAGVMQNPRHLVRRRGQEARLRCSPMKGHSHVYWYRQLPEEGLKFMVYLQKENIIDESGMPKERFSAEFPKEGPSILRIQQVVRGDSAAYFCASSTPERRNTGELFFGEGSRLTVL.

This chain links TRBV7-8 with TRBJ1-1, with D perhaps matching TRBD1 (5 bases). Germline assignment: CDR1 SGHVS and CDR2 FQNEAQ. CDR3 length: 15 amino acids. V dropped 5 bases and J dropped 0 bases, with 13 bases sitting between them. In DNA form, the CDR3 reads TGTGCCAGCAGCATAAACACAGGTTTGAACACTGAAGCTTTCTTT. It is translated as CASSINTGLNTEAFF.

This sequence joins TRBV19 and TRBJ1-2; D is unclear. Deletions cut 3 bases from V and 4 bases from J, with 12 bases between. The CDR3 length is 14 residues. Germline V gene data show CDR1 as LNHDA and CDR2 as SQIVND (reference sequence). The CDR3: CASSIGRGVYGYTF. Written as DNA, the CDR3 is TGTGCCAGTAGTATTGGACGCGGGGTCTATGGCTACACCTTC.

This clone was counted a single time. V usage is TRBV6-6 and J usage is TRBJ1-3, with D possibly being TRBD1 (6 bases). Germline CDR1 and CDR2: MNHNY and SVGAGI (reference sequence). The CDR3 covers 16 residues. V gave up 7 bases and J gave up 0 bases, with 16 bases separating them. CDR3 bases: TGTGCCAGCACTGACTATAGGGGGGTCTCTGGAAACACCATATATTTT. Protein sequence: CASTDYRGVSGNTIYF.

J is TRBJ1-2 and V is TRBV9; TRBD1 matches at 10 bases. Losses at the gene ends were 4 bases for V and 4 bases for J; bases not matched to a gene: 4. CDR1 is SGDLS, CDR2 YYNGEE, per germline. This CDR3 has 14 amino acids. The CDR3 region has the DNA TGTGCCAGCAGCATCGGGACAGGGGTCTATGGCTACACCTTC. Its translation: CASSIGTGVYGYTF.

The chain employs TRBV5-1 and TRBJ2-1; 8 bases map to TRBD2. V gave up 2 bases and J gave up 2 bases; unmatched junction bases: 9. Germline CDR1 SGHRS, CDR2 YFSETQ. The CDR3 sequence is 17 residues long. The chain's CDR3 is CASSFGYGRGAYNEQFF. In DNA form, the CDR3 reads TGCGCCAGCAGCTTCGGCTATGGGCGGGGGGCCTACAATGAGCAGTTCTTC.

V usage is TRBV12-3 or TRBV12-4 and J usage is TRBJ1-5; a possible D gene is TRBD1 (6 bases). V shed 1 base and J shed 5 bases, with 6 bases lying between them. CDR3 length equals 13 residues. The CDR3 loop reads CASSLGGHQPQHF. The CDR3 DNA is TGTGCCAGCAGTTTAGGGGGGCATCAGCCCCAGCATTTT.

This chain joins TRBV9 and TRBJ2-7; 8 nucleotides align to TRBD2. Unmatched junction bases numbered 8, after V lost 3 bases and J lost 3 bases. The CDR3 runs 15 residues. Germline assignment: CDR1 SGDLS and CDR2 YYNGEE. The CDR3 loop reads CASSAGGDLIYEQYF. CDR3 in DNA: TGTGCCAGCAGCGCCGGGGGGGACCTCATCTACGAGCAGTACTTC.

The rearrangement joins TRBV11-2 to TRBJ1-3; D unresolved. Germline V gives CDR1 SGHAT, CDR2 FQNNGV. There are 20 residues in the CDR3. V lost 0 bases and J lost 4, with 25 bases in between. In DNA, the CDR3 is TGTGCCAGCAGCTTAGAGGCCTCTGAACCGGGCCCTCACTTAGGAAACACCATATATTTT. Translated, it gives CASSLEASEPGPHLGNTIYF.

On this clone itself: This specimen includes other DNA sequences encoding the same CDR3. V and J are TRBV9 and TRBJ1-3, with no clear D. Germline-derived CDR1 and CDR2 are SGDLS and YYNGEE. This CDR3 has 14 amino acids. V lost 5 bases to trimming and J lost 0 bases, with 9 bases between them. The CDR3 nucleotides are TGTGCCAGCAGTGTGACGGACTCTGGAAACACCATATATTTT. It translates to CASSVTDSGNTIYF. Using reference TRBV9 and TRBJ1-3 for the parts outside the CDR3, the full variable domain is DSGVTQTPKHLITATGQRVTLRCSPRSGDLSVYWYQQSLDQGLQFLIQYYNGEERAKGNILERFSAQQFPDLHSELNLSSLELGDSALYFCASSVTDSGNTIYFGEGSWLTVV.

The J gene is TRBJ2-7, the V gene TRBV6-5; D is undetermined. Trimming cost V 9 bases and J 0 bases, with 15 bases left between them. The CDR3 length is 14 residues. Germline CDR1 reads MNHEY; CDR2 reads SVGAGI. CDR3 region: CASYSTFSSYEQYF. The CDR3 DNA is TGTGCCAGTTACAGCACCTTTAGCTCCTACGAGCAGTACTTC.

This chain connects TRBV6-1 to TRBJ2-1; either TRBD1 or TRBD2 may fit D (6 bases each). The CDR3 is made up of 14 amino acids. Germline V gene lookup returns CDR1 MNHNS and CDR2 SASEGT. Trimming took off 3 bases at V and 7 bases at J, with 13 bases between the two ends. DNA for the CDR3: TGTGCCAGCAGTGAGAAGGGGGGCGGGAATGAGCAGTTCTTC. Its protein is CASSEKGGGNEQFF.

The chain recombines TRBV5-1 with TRBJ2-5; the match to TRBD2 covers 12 bases. CDR3 length: 15 residues. The germline V gene encodes CDR1 SGHRS and CDR2 YFSETQ. Trimming took 7 bases from V and 2 from J; bases not matched to a gene: 6. The CDR3 protein is CASFTSGGTQETQYF. The CDR3 nucleotides read TGCGCCAGCTTTACTAGCGGGGGGACTCAAGAGACCCAGTACTTC.

V gene TRBV5-8 combines with J gene TRBJ2-2; perhaps TRBD1 as D (5 bases). The V end was cut by 2 bases, the J end by 6 bases, with 17 bases between. Per germline, CDR1 SGHTS and CDR2 YDEGEE. CDR3 length: 16 residues. Written as DNA, the CDR3 is TGTGCCAGCAGCTTCGTAGGGGCCCCGAAGGCCGGGGAGCTGTTTTTT. Translating it yields CASSFVGAPKAGELFF.